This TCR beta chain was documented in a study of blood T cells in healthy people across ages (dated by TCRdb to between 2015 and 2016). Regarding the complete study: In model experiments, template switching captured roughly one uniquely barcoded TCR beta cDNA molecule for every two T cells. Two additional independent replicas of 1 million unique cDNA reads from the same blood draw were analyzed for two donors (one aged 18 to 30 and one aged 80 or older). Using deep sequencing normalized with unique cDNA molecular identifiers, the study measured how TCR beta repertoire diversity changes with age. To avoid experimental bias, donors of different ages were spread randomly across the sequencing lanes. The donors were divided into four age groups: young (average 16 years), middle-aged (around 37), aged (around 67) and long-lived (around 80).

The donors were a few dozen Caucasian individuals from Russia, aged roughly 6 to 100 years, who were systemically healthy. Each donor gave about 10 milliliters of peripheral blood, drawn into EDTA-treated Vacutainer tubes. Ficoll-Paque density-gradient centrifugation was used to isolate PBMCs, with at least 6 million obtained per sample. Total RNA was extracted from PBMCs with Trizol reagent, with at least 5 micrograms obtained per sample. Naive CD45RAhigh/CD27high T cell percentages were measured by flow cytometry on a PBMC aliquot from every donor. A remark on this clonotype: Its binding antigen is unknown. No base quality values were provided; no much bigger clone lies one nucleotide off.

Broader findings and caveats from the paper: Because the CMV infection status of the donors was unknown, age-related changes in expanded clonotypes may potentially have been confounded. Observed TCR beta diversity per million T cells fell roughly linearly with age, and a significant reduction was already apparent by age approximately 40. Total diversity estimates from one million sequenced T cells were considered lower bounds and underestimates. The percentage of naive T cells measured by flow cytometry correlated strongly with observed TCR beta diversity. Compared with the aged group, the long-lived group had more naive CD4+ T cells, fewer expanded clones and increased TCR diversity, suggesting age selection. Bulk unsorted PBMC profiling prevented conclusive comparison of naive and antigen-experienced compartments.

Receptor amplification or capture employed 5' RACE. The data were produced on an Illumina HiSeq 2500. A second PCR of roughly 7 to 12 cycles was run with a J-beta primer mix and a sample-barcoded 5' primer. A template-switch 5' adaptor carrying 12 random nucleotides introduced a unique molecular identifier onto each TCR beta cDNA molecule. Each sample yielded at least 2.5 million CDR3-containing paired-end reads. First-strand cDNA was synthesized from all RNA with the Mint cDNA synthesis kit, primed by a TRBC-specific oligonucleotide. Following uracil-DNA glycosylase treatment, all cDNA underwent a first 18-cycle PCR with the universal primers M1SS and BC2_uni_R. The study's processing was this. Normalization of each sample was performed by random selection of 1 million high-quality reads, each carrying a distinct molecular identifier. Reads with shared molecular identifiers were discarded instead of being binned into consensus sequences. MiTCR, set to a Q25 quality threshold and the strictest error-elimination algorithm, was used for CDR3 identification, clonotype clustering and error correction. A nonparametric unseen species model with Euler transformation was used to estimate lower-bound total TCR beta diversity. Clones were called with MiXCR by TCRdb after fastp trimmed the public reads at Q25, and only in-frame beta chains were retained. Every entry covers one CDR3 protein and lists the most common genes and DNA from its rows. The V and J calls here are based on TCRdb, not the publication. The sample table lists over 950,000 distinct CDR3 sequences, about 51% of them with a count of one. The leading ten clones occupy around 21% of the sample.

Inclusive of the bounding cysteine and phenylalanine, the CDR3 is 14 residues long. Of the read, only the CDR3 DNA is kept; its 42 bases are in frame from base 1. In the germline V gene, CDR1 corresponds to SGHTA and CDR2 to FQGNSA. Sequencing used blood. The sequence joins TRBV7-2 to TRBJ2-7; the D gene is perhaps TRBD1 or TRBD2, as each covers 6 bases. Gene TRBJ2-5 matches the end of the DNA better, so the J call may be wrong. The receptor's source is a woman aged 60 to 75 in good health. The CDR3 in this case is CASSVTRDTWTQYF. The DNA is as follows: TGTGCCAGCAGTGTCACGCGGGACACTTGGACCCAGTACTTC.